This is a list of T cell receptor beta chains from one sample in a study of neurological immune-mediated disorders. Via MiXCR, TCRdb re-called the 5' RACE reads, giving one row per CDR3 protein. There are around 30,000 distinct CDR3 sequences in the sample; more than 2% occur only once, and 2% to 2.5% lies in the top ten. The sequenced material came from PBMCs. The receptors were sampled from a woman aged 45-65 years with multiple sclerosis. Both conserved end residues are part of each CDR3. The order of the fields is J gene, clone size, D gene, V gene, CDR3 protein, CDR3 DNA. D genes are given only for firm matches. Only some rows state a clone size, as once, few, many or a class for expanded clones.

j_call: TRBJ2-7
clone_size: many
d_call: TRBD1
v_call: TRBV20-1
cdr3_aa: CSATRTGFSYEQYF
cdr3_nt: TGCAGTGCTACCAGGACAGGGTTTTCCTACGAGCAGTACTTC

j_call: TRBJ2-1
clone_size: many
d_call: -
v_call: TRBV11-2
cdr3_aa: CASSLAASAYNEQFF
cdr3_nt: TGTGCCAGCAGCTTAGCCGCTAGCGCCTACAATGAGCAGTTCTTC

j_call: TRBJ2-5
clone_size: few
d_call: TRBD2
v_call: TRBV4-3
cdr3_aa: CASSQQASGVETQYF
cdr3_nt: TGCGCCAGCAGCCAGCAAGCTAGCGGGGTTGAGACCCAGTACTTC

j_call: TRBJ1-2
clone_size: medium-sized
d_call: -
v_call: TRBV15
cdr3_aa: CATSRDLQGYGYTF
cdr3_nt: TGTGCCACCAGCAGAGATCTACAGGGTTATGGCTACACCTTC

j_call: TRBJ2-3
clone_size: many
d_call: -
v_call: TRBV20-1
cdr3_aa: CSARSDYPRGTDTQYF
cdr3_nt: TGCAGTGCTAGGTCCGACTACCCCCGGGGCACAGATACGCAGTATTTT

j_call: TRBJ1-3
clone_size: many
d_call: -
v_call: TRBV25-1
cdr3_aa: CASSLGDLTETHF
cdr3_nt: TGTGCCAGCAGTTTGGGGGACTTGACGGAGACTCATTTT

j_call: TRBJ1-1
clone_size: many
d_call: -
v_call: TRBV12-3/TRBV12-4
cdr3_aa: CASSWEGGRNTEAFF
cdr3_nt: TGTGCCAGCAGTTGGGAGGGGGGTCGTAACACTGAAGCTTTCTTT

j_call: TRBJ2-5
clone_size: many
d_call: -
v_call: TRBV5-1
cdr3_aa: CASTGLETQYF
cdr3_nt: TGCGCCAGCACGGGGTTAGAGACCCAGTACTTC

j_call: TRBJ1-1
clone_size: many
d_call: -
v_call: TRBV15
cdr3_aa: CATSIGGRIEAFF
cdr3_nt: TGTGCCACCAGCATAGGGGGACGGATAGAAGCTTTCTTT

j_call: TRBJ2-1
clone_size: -
d_call: -
v_call: TRBV11-2
cdr3_aa: CASSLADSSYNEQFF
cdr3_nt: TGTGCCAGCAGCTTAGCGGACAGCAGCTACAATGAGCAGTTCTTC

j_call: TRBJ2-7
clone_size: many
d_call: -
v_call: TRBV20-1
cdr3_aa: CSALETPYEQYF
cdr3_nt: TGCAGTGCTCTGGAGACCCCCTACGAGCAGTACTTC

j_call: TRBJ1-3
clone_size: medium-sized
d_call: -
v_call: TRBV5-5
cdr3_aa: CASSLVRGLGNTIYF
cdr3_nt: TGTGCCAGCAGCCTGGTACGGGGGCTTGGAAACACCATATATTTT

j_call: TRBJ1-3
clone_size: many
d_call: -
v_call: TRBV4-1
cdr3_aa: CASSQSFSSGNTIYF
cdr3_nt: TGCGCCAGCAGCCAATCTTTCTCCTCTGGAAACACCATATATTTT

j_call: TRBJ1-1
clone_size: many
d_call: -
v_call: TRBV5-6
cdr3_aa: CASSWGLKNTEAFF
cdr3_nt: TGTGCCAGCAGCTGGGGACTGAAGAACACTGAAGCTTTCTTT

j_call: TRBJ2-5
clone_size: many
d_call: -
v_call: TRBV20-1
cdr3_aa: CSARGLRAETQYF
cdr3_nt: TGCAGTGCTAGAGGACTGAGGGCGGAGACCCAGTACTTC

j_call: TRBJ2-3
clone_size: many
d_call: TRBD2
v_call: TRBV20-1
cdr3_aa: CSARTGTSVGGTDTQYF
cdr3_nt: TGCAGTGCTAGGACCGGGACTAGCGTTGGGGGCACAGATACGCAGTATTTT

j_call: TRBJ2-5
clone_size: many
d_call: -
v_call: TRBV6-2/TRBV6-3
cdr3_aa: CASARGETQYF
cdr3_nt: TGTGCCAGCGCTCGAGGGGAGACCCAGTACTTC

j_call: TRBJ2-3
clone_size: many
d_call: TRBD2
v_call: TRBV20-1
cdr3_aa: CSAGDDLAGWVSLGDTQYF
cdr3_nt: TGCAGTGCTGGAGATGATCTAGCGGGGTGGGTGAGCCTCGGGGATACGCAGTATTTT

j_call: TRBJ2-5
clone_size: many
d_call: -
v_call: TRBV29-1
cdr3_aa: CSVELTVETQYF
cdr3_nt: TGCAGCGTTGAGCTTACGGTTGAGACCCAGTACTTC

j_call: TRBJ1-6
clone_size: many
d_call: -
v_call: TRBV20-1
cdr3_aa: CSARPEYNSPLHF
cdr3_nt: TGCAGTGCTAGACCGGAATATAATTCACCCCTCCACTTT

j_call: TRBJ2-7
clone_size: many
d_call: -
v_call: TRBV10-3
cdr3_aa: CAISEPDFSSYEQYF
cdr3_nt: TGTGCCATCAGTGAGCCAGACTTTAGCTCCTACGAGCAGTACTTC

j_call: TRBJ2-6
clone_size: many
d_call: -
v_call: TRBV7-2
cdr3_aa: CASSRYSGANVLTF
cdr3_nt: TGTGCCAGCAGCCGCTACTCTGGGGCCAACGTCCTGACTTTC